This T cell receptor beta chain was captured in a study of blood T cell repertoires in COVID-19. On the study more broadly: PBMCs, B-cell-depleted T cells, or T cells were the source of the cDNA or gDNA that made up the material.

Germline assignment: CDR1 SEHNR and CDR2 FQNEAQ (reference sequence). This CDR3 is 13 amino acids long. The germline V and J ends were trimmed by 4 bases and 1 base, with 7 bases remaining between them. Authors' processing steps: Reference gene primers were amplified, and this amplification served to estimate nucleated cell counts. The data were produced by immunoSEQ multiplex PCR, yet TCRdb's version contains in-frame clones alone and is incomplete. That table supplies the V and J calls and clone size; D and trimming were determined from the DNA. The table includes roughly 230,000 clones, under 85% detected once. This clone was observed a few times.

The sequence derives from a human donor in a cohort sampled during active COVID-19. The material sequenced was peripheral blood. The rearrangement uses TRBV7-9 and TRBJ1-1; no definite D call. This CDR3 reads CASSSTPNTEAFF. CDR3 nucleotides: TGTGCCAGCAGCTCTACTCCGAACACTGAAGCTTTCTTT.